These 25 T cell receptor beta chains share one sample of origin, sequenced in a study of vaccination and CD4 T cells after COVID-19. With the Oncomine TCR Beta short-read assay, DNA from cultured CD4+ T cells was sequenced. TCRdb re-called the PCR reads with MiXCR, one entry per CDR3 protein. There are several thousand distinct CDR3 sequences in the sample; 16% occur only once, and roughly an eighth lies in the top ten. For these receptors, no antigen is known. Treatment: approximately nine-day PBMC culture with coronavirus spike peptide pools or control peptides (ViraFEST assay). The sample was CD4+ T cells from blood, cultured in vitro. These receptors originate from a human donor who had recovered from COVID-19.

J is TRBJ2-3 and V is TRBV5-4; TRBD2 matches at 11 bases. Trimming took 4 bases from V and 0 from J; bases not matched to a gene: 22. The germline V gene encodes CDR1 SGHNT and CDR2 YYREEE (reference sequence). The CDR3 extends over 22 amino acids. The CDR3 here is CASSGWATILAGGPTSTDTQYF. The CDR3 DNA follows: TGTGCCAGCAGCGGCTGGGCGACGATTCTAGCGGGGGGCCCAACTAGCACAGATACGCAGTATTTT.

This clonotype was detected only a few times. The genes are TRBV6-1 and TRBJ2-3; D ambiguous. V dropped 3 bases and J dropped 1 base, with 2 bases sitting between them. Germline values: CDR1 MNHNS, CDR2 SASEGT. The length of the CDR3 is 12 residues. The CDR3 is CASSDGTDTQYF. CDR3 bases: TGTGCCAGCAGTGACGGCACAGATACGCAGTATTTT.

About this clonotype: A read error may be the cause here, since a much bigger clone is one base away. This rearrangement joins TRBV20-1 to TRBJ2-3; TRBD2 might be the D (6 bases). The CDR3 totals 13 residues. The germline V gene has CDR1 DFQATT and CDR2 SNEGSKA (reference sequence). The CDR3 nucleotides read TGCAGTGCTCGCGGGGTCGGCACAGATGCGCAGTATTTT. Its protein product is CSARGVGTDAQYF.

This clonotype was recorded a few times. Here the CDR3 DNA reads TGTGCCAGCAGCTTAGCGAATTCAGGGGCGGGAGAGACCCAGTACTTC. Translation gives CASSLANSGAGETQYF. This chain uses TRBV7-2 with TRBJ2-5; a possible D gene is TRBD1 (6 bases). Germline V gene lookup returns CDR1 SGHTA and CDR2 FQGNSA. Trimming took off 0 bases at V and 4 bases at J, with 15 bases between the two ends. The CDR3 covers 16 residues.

By proportion, this clonotype is medium-sized. The chain joins TRBV12-3 or TRBV12-4 to TRBJ1-2; 7 bases map to TRBD1. Trimming removed 7 bases from V and 8 bases from J; junction bases left unmatched: 10. The CDR3 runs 13 residues. The CDR3 loop is CASTRDSLGGYTF. CDR3 sequence (DNA): TGTGCCAGCACTCGGGACAGCTTGGGGGGCTACACCTTC.

This clonotype was observed a handful of times. The chain recombines TRBV6-1 with TRBJ2-2; weak D call: TRBD1 (6 bases). Germline values: CDR1 MNHNS, CDR2 SASEGT. V was pared by 10 bases and J by 1 base, with 19 bases between. The CDR3 spans 16 residues. CDR3 sequence: CATNRRTGQNTGELFF. The CDR3 DNA reads TGTGCCACCAACCGCAGGACGGGACAGAACACCGGGGAGCTGTTTTTT.

The CDR3 is CASSLDGGEGQETQYF. The CDR3 DNA follows: TGTGCCAGCAGCTTAGACGGGGGGGAAGGTCAAGAGACCCAGTACTTC. V gene TRBV11-2 combines with J gene TRBJ2-5, with 8 bases fitting TRBD2. CDR1 SGHAT and CDR2 FQNNGV come from the germline V gene. The CDR3 contains 16 residues. The junction had 5 bases not matched to a gene; V was cut back by 0 bases and J by 2 bases.

This clonotype was counted between two and nine times. The genes are TRBV6-1 and TRBJ1-3, with D maybe TRBD1 (5 bases). The CDR3 extends over 15 amino acids. Germline V gene sequence: CDR1 MNHNS, CDR2 SASEGT. The ends were cut back, 6 bases at V and 0 bases at J, with 12 bases in the middle. DNA of the CDR3: TGTGCCAGCAGCTTGACAGCGAGCTCTGGAAACACCATATATTTT. It is translated as CASSLTASSGNTIYF.

This chain uses TRBV28 with TRBJ1-5, with D hard to call. V was pared by 3 bases and J by 6 bases, with 12 bases between. Germline CDR1 is MDHEN and CDR2 is SYDVKM. The CDR3 sequence is 14 residues long. The CDR3 protein is CASSFRGIGQPQHF. In DNA form, the CDR3 reads TGTGCCAGCAGTTTCAGAGGTATAGGTCAGCCCCAGCATTTT.

This rearrangement joins TRBV11-2 to TRBJ2-1; TRBD2 matches at 8 bases. Unmatched junction bases numbered 11, after V lost 6 bases and J lost 7 bases. The CDR3 sequence is 15 residues long. Germline V CDR1 and CDR2: SGHAT, FQNNGV. This chain's CDR3 is CASSFTGRGGNEQFF. CDR3 DNA: TGTGCCAGCAGTTTCACAGGTCGGGGGGGTAATGAGCAGTTCTTC.

The gene calls are TRBV30 and TRBJ1-4, with a possible D match to TRBD1 (6 bases). CDR1 GTSNPN and CDR2 SVGIG come from the germline V gene (reference sequence). Trimming took 1 base from V and 7 from J, leaving 7 bases between them. The CDR3 length is 12 residues. In nucleotides, the CDR3 is TGTGCCTGGAGTGACAGGGTTGAAAAACTGTTTTTT. Translated: CAWSDRVEKLFF.

This clonotype has only a few counts. J is TRBJ2-1 and V is TRBV2; TRBD1 or TRBD2 may be the D gene (6 bases each). Germline CDR1 is SNHLY and CDR2 is FYNNEI. The CDR3 length is 14 residues. Trimming shortened V by 7 bases and J by 4 bases, and 14 bases separated the two germline ends. CDR3 sequence: CASTLRGVYNEQFF. The CDR3 DNA follows: TGTGCCAGCACTTTGAGGGGGGTTTACAATGAGCAGTTCTTC.

The chain joins TRBV6-2 or TRBV6-3 to TRBJ2-7, with 8 bases matching TRBD1. This CDR3 contains 13 residues. The V gene end was trimmed by 6 bases and the J gene end by 3 bases; junction bases not matched to a gene: 4. Germline CDR1 is MNHEY and CDR2 is SVGEGT. CDR3 sequence: CASRSTGDYEQYF. As DNA, the CDR3 is TGTGCCAGCAGATCGACAGGGGACTACGAGCAGTACTTC.

This clonotype was counted between two and nine times. The gene calls are TRBV12-3 or TRBV12-4 and TRBJ1-3; TRBD1 is a possible D gene (6 bases). This CDR3 region has 13 residues. Trimming shortened V by 8 bases and J by 4 bases, and 12 bases separated the two germline ends. CDR3 in amino acids: CASRRGPGNTIYF. Here the CDR3 DNA reads TGTGCCAGCCGACGGGGGCCCGGAAACACCATATATTTT.

This clonotype was counted a few times. This chain links TRBV9 with TRBJ1-1, with a tentative D call TRBD1 (6 bases). Per the germline V gene, CDR1 is SGDLS and CDR2 is YYNGEE. This CDR3 contains 18 residues. Trimming pared 0 bases from V and 0 bases from J, leaving 18 bases between. CDR3 sequence: CASSVGGQGLDMNTEAFF. For the CDR3, the DNA is TGTGCCAGCAGCGTAGGTGGGCAGGGGTTGGACATGAACACTGAAGCTTTCTTT. Drawing the rest from reference TRBV9 and TRBJ1-1, the complete variable domain is DSGVTQTPKHLITATGQRVTLRCSPRSGDLSVYWYQQSLDQGLQFLIQYYNGEERAKGNILERFSAQQFPDLHSELNLSSLELGDSALYFCASSVGGQGLDMNTEAFFGQGTRLTVV.

This clonotype was seen more than once but under ten times. The J gene is TRBJ2-5, the V gene TRBV12-3 or TRBV12-4, with 14 bases fitting TRBD2. Germline trimming cut 3 bases from V and 5 bases from J; bases unmatched to any gene: 2. CDR3 size: 15 residues. CDR3 in DNA: TGTGCCAGCAGTTTGACTAGCGGGGGGGGGGAGACCCAGTACTTC. Translating gives CASSLTSGGGETQYF.

In this sample, this clonotype is medium-sized. The chain combines TRBV19 with TRBJ2-5, with a weak D call TRBD2 (6 bases). V shed 3 bases and J shed 2 bases, with 10 bases lying between them. The CDR3 is made up of 14 amino acids. The V gene's germline CDR1 is LNHDA and CDR2 SQIVND (reference sequence). The CDR3 nucleotides are TGTGCCAGTAGTATGCGGACTACACAAGAGACCCAGTACTTC. Protein sequence: CASSMRTTQETQYF.

In its sample, this clonotype is medium-sized. V gene TRBV29-1 combines with J gene TRBJ1-2; D might be TRBD1 (5 bases). The length of the CDR3 is 14 residues. Germline CDR1 reads SQVTM; CDR2 reads ANQGSEA. V lost 5 bases and J lost 3, with 16 bases in between. DNA for the CDR3: TGCAGCGTTCGGAACGGGGGGAATGACTATGGCTACACCTTC. This translates into CSVRNGGNDYGYTF.

The J gene is TRBJ2-5, the V gene TRBV11-2; 9 nucleotides align to TRBD2. V shed 5 bases, J shed 2 bases, and the junction held 12 bases outside the gene matches. Germline CDR1 reads SGHAT; CDR2 reads FQNNGV. The CDR3 covers 17 residues. CDR3 DNA: TGTGCCAGCAGCCAATTTTTTATAGCGGGGGTTCAAGAGACCCAGTACTTC. Its translation is CASSQFFIAGVQETQYF.

This rearrangement joins TRBV18 to TRBJ1-1; weak D call: TRBD1 (5 bases). The V and J ends lost 3 bases and 3 bases respectively, with 11 bases between them. Per the germline V gene, CDR1 is KGHSH and CDR2 is LQKENI. The CDR3 contains 14 residues. The DNA of the CDR3 is TGTGCCAGCTCACCCAGGGTGGGGTACACTGAAGCTTTCTTT. Its translation is CASSPRVGYTEAFF.

J is TRBJ2-3 and V is TRBV18; perhaps TRBD2 as D (6 bases). The CDR3 has 16 amino acids. Germline V CDR1 and CDR2: KGHSH, LQKENI. V lost 3 bases and J lost 6, with 19 bases in between. The CDR3 loop reads CASSPADRDLGDTQYF. The CDR3 DNA follows: TGTGCCAGCTCACCGGCCGATAGGGACTTAGGGGATACGCAGTATTTT. The full variable domain, with the rest looked up from reference TRBV18 and TRBJ2-3, is NAGVMQNPRHLVRRRGQEARLRCSPMKGHSHVYWYRQLPEEGLKFMVYLQKENIIDESGMPKERFSAEFPKEGPSILRIQQVVRGDSAAYFCASSPADRDLGDTQYFGPGTRLTVL.

The chain joins TRBV27 to TRBJ1-2, with TRBD1 matching over 7 bases. This CDR3 is 15 amino acids long. V lost 2 bases and J lost 9; bases outside the gene matches: 12. Germline values: CDR1 MNHEY, CDR2 SMNVEV (reference sequence). The CDR3 protein is CASSLTRQGVRSYTF. DNA of the CDR3: TGTGCCAGCAGTTTAACCCGACAGGGTGTGAGGAGCTACACCTTC.

The V call is TRBV20-1, the J call TRBJ2-3, with 9 nucleotides matching TRBD2. The CDR3 covers 14 residues. Trimming cost V 5 bases and J 4 bases; bases outside gene matches: 7. The germline gives CDR1 DFQATT, CDR2 SNEGSKA (reference sequence). The CDR3 sequence is CSALTSGLADTQYF. Written as DNA, the CDR3 is TGCAGTGCTTTGACTAGCGGACTTGCAGATACGCAGTATTTT.

V and J are TRBV7-9 and TRBJ2-7; D is perhaps TRBD2 (5 bases). CDR3 size: 15 residues. The germline V gene has CDR1 SEHNR and CDR2 FQNEAQ (reference sequence). Deletions cut 5 bases from V and 3 bases from J, with 17 bases between. DNA for the CDR3: TGTGCCAGCAGCCTATACGGGGAACGGAACTACGAGCAGTACTTC. Its translation: CASSLYGERNYEQYF.

The rearrangement links TRBV4-1 to TRBJ1-5; D not certain. Germline V CDR1 and CDR2: MGHRA, YSYEKL. Trimming took off 0 bases at V and 3 bases at J, with 3 bases between the two ends. The length of the CDR3 is 13 residues. As DNA, the CDR3 is TGCGCCAGCAGCCAAGATTACAATCAGCCCCAGCATTTT. It encodes CASSQDYNQPQHF.